The present entry profiles one T cell receptor (beta chain) with its context. Amplification of TCR alpha and beta CDR3 regions from RNA used iRepertoire nested multiplex PCR. TCRdb re-derived calls from the multiplex PCR reads in MiXCR, one entry per CDR3 protein. The repertoire holds 20,000 to 25,000 distinct CDR3 sequences, with around 23% as singletons. CDR3 length equals 16 residues. V dropped 5 bases and J dropped 4 bases, with 19 bases sitting between them. This record belongs to a study of glioma-infiltrating T cells. The source material was glioma tissue, nonneoplastic brain tissue, or PBMCs (not recorded which). The origin of this receptor is a human donor with low-grade glioma or glioblastoma, undergoing nonglioma brain surgery, or in good health (not recorded which). The chain has TRBV12-3 or TRBV12-4 and TRBJ2-3; D might be TRBD2 (6 bases). Here the CDR3 DNA reads TGTGCCAGCAGTACCTGGCCGGAGGGTTTAGCAGATACGCAGTATTTT. Protein product: CASSTWPEGLADTQYF.